Listed below are T cell receptor beta chains from one sample, sequenced in a study of cytomegalovirus exposure and HLA in healthy donors. Profiling relied on immunoSEQ multiplex PCR, and the TCRdb table lists in-frame clones only, not all of them. The sample lists around 170,000 clones; 81% were seen once. Sequencing was performed on PBMCs. These receptors were obtained from a man over 45 in good health and CMV-seropositive. Both conserved end residues are part of each CDR3. The D gene is left open where the match is weak. Clone size is shown for a subset of rows, as once, few, many or a class of expanded clone.

D gene,V gene,J gene,clone size,CDR3 DNA,CDR3 protein
TRBD2,TRBV5-4,TRBJ2-1,once,TGTGCCAGCAGCCTAGGTGTCGGGAGGGCTAGCGGGAGCAATGAGCAGTTCTTC,CASSLGVGRASGSNEQFF
TRBD1,TRBV6-6,TRBJ1-5,.,TGTGCCAGCAGTTACTCGGGACAGAGCAATCAGCCCCAGCATTTT,CASSYSGQSNQPQHF
TRBD1,TRBV5-4,TRBJ1-6,.,TGTGCCAGCAGCCTAGGGACAGAAACACCCCTCCACTTT,CASSLGTETPLHF
.,TRBV7-9,TRBJ1-3,few,TGTGCCAGCAGCTTAGTACAGGGCGGTGGAAACACCATATATTTT,CASSLVQGGGNTIYF
TRBD1,TRBV28,TRBJ1-2,once,TGTGCCAGTAGCCGACAGGGCTATGGCTACACCTTC,CASSRQGYGYTF
.,TRBV2,TRBJ2-1,few,TGTGCCAGCAGCCTGGAGGCGGATGAGCAGTTCTTC,CASSLEADEQFF
.,TRBV4-1,TRBJ2-3,.,TGCGCCAGCAGCCAAGTCGTCCAGCGGAGCACAGATACGCAGTATTTT,CASSQVVQRSTDTQYF
.,TRBV7-9,TRBJ1-2,.,TGTGCCAGCAGCTTAGTTACGGAGGGGTCGAGGGGCTACACCTTC,CASSLVTEGSRGYTF
TRBD2,TRBV28,TRBJ2-7,.,TGTGCCAGCAGTTTCGGTGGGAGCGGGAGATACTACGAGCAGTACTTC,CASSFGGSGRYYEQYF
.,TRBV5-1,TRBJ2-6,.,TGCGCCAGCATGTCTCAGGGCTCTGGGGCCAACGTCCTGACTTTC,CASMSQGSGANVLTF
.,TRBV18,TRBJ1-1,.,TGTGCCAGCTCACCACCGGGCAGATCCAATGAAGCTTTCTTT,CASSPPGRSNEAFF
TRBD2,TRBV5-1,TRBJ2-3,.,TGCGCCAGCAGTCGAATAGCGGGGGGGCCGTCAGATACGCAGTATTTT,CASSRIAGGPSDTQYF
TRBD2,TRBV9,TRBJ2-7,.,TGTGCCAGCAGCGTAGGAGGCGGGAGCCCTGCCTACGAGCAGTACTTC,CASSVGGGSPAYEQYF
TRBD1,TRBV28,TRBJ1-5,.,TGTGCCAGCAGTTTAGCCAGACAGGGGGGCAATCAGCCCCAGCATTTT,CASSLARQGGNQPQHF
TRBD2,TRBV7-9,TRBJ2-1,.,TGTGCCAGCAGCCCCGAGCGGGGGGGGAACAATGAGCAGTTCTTC,CASSPERGGNNEQFF
TRBD1,TRBV29-1,TRBJ2-6,.,TGCAGCGTGGGACAGGGCTCTGGGGCCAACGTCCTGACTTTC,CSVGQGSGANVLTF
.,TRBV25-1,TRBJ2-5,few,TGTGCCAGCAGTGAAAAGGGGGGGGAGACCCAGTACTTC,CASSEKGGETQYF
.,TRBV5-4,TRBJ2-1,.,TGTGCCAGCAGCTTGGCTCTAGCGAATGAGCAGTTCTTC,CASSLALANEQFF
TRBD2,TRBV4-1,TRBJ2-1,.,TGCGCCAGCAGCCAAGATACGGCGGGGGGGCGCAATGAGCAGTTCTTC,CASSQDTAGGRNEQFF
TRBD2,TRBV7-3,TRBJ2-4,.,TGTGCCAGCAGCCCCGGGACTAGTCGATTGGACATTCAGTACTTC,CASSPGTSRLDIQYF
.,TRBV28,TRBJ2-3,.,TGTGCCAGCAGTTTAACGGAGATAAACACAGATACGCAGTATTTT,CASSLTEINTDTQYF
.,TRBV7-8,TRBJ2-7,.,TGTGCCAGCAGCTTCACGGACACCCACTACGAGCAGTACTTC,CASSFTDTHYEQYF
.,TRBV5-1,TRBJ1-1,.,TGCGCCAGCAGCTTACTGAGGAACACTGAAGCTTTCTTT,CASSLLRNTEAFF
TRBD1,TRBV5-5,TRBJ2-7,.,TGTGCCAGCAGCTTTCAGCCGGGACAGGGGATTCAGCAGTACTTC,CASSFQPGQGIQQYF
.,TRBV2,TRBJ1-3,.,TGTGCCAGCAGTGCTGGATGGACGACTAGGACTGGAAACACCATATATTTT,CASSAGWTTRTGNTIYF
TRBD1,TRBV27,TRBJ2-7,once,TGTGCCAGCAGTTTCTCGACAGGGGTACCGACCTACGAGCAGTACTTC,CASSFSTGVPTYEQYF
.,TRBV7-3,TRBJ1-1,.,TGTGCCAGCAGCTCAACGAATATCGGGACTTACACTGAAGCTTTCTTT,CASSSTNIGTYTEAFF
.,TRBV6-6,TRBJ1-1,.,TGTGCCAGCAGTTACGGACGGGGGAACACTGAAGCTTTCTTT,CASSYGRGNTEAFF
.,TRBV19,TRBJ2-7,.,TGTGCCAGTAGTGGGGCTGCCTACGAGCAGTACTTC,CASSGAAYEQYF
.,TRBV5-1,TRBJ2-5,once,TGCGCCAGCAGCTTTCCAGGGGAACAGACCCAGTACTTC,CASSFPGEQTQYF
TRBD2,TRBV28,TRBJ2-7,few,TGTGCCAGCAGTTCCAGAGGGACTAGCGGGTTCTACGAGCAGTACTTC,CASSSRGTSGFYEQYF
TRBD2,TRBV12-5,TRBJ2-5,.,TGTGCTAGTGGCCCCGGGACTAGTATGAGAGAGACCCAGTACTTC,CASGPGTSMRETQYF
.,TRBV28,TRBJ1-1,once,TGTGCCAGCAGACCCCAACTACTGAACACTGAAGCTTTCTTT,CASRPQLLNTEAFF
.,TRBV15,TRBJ2-2,few,TGTGCCACCAGCAGAGATGGAGGGCCCGGGGAGCTGTTTTTT,CATSRDGGPGELFF
.,TRBV27,TRBJ1-4,.,TGTGCCAGCAGTCCGCGGGATCACAATGAAAAACTGTTTTTT,CASSPRDHNEKLFF
.,TRBV20-1,TRBJ2-5,.,TGCAGTACGGACTTCAGAGAGACCCAGTACTTC,CSTDFRETQYF
TRBD1,TRBV18,TRBJ1-1,once,TGTGCCAGCTCACCAGGGACAGGGGACACTGAAGCTTTCTTT,CASSPGTGDTEAFF
TRBD1,TRBV27,TRBJ1-1,.,TGTGCCAGCAGCCGTTGGACAGGCCCCGAGAACACTGAAGCTTTCTTT,CASSRWTGPENTEAFF
.,TRBV30,TRBJ2-2,.,TGTGCCAGAGCCTTTAGCGGGGAGCTGTTTTTT,CARAFSGELFF
.,TRBV9,TRBJ2-3,.,TGTGCCAGCAGCGTAGCCATACACACAGATACGCAGTATTTT,CASSVAIHTDTQYF
.,TRBV27,TRBJ1-1,.,TGTGCCAGCAGTTTAGTGCGTTGGGCCGATACGGGGACTGAAGCTTTCTTT,CASSLVRWADTGTEAFF
.,TRBV7-9,TRBJ1-1,.,TGTGCCAGCAGCTTCGGGGGGGGCACAAGCACTGAAGCTTTCTTT,CASSFGGGTSTEAFF
.,TRBV28,TRBJ1-1,.,TGTGCCAGCAGTTTAGGGCAGGAAGCTTTCTTT,CASSLGQEAFF
TRBD1,TRBV11-3,TRBJ1-1,.,TGTGCCAGCAGCATACAGGGGGCGAACACTGAAGCTTTCTTT,CASSIQGANTEAFF
TRBD2,TRBV5-4,TRBJ2-4,.,TGTGCCAGCAGCTTAATAGCGGGAGACCTGAACATTCAGTACTTC,CASSLIAGDLNIQYF
.,TRBV28,TRBJ2-2,.,TGTGCCAGCAGTTCGGGTTTCGGGGAGCTGTTTTTT,CASSSGFGELFF
TRBD1,TRBV6-5,TRBJ2-3,.,TGTGCCAGCACCCCTCCGGGACAGGGCACAGATACGCAGTATTTT,CASTPPGQGTDTQYF
.,TRBV6-5,TRBJ1-1,.,TGTGCCACCGAAGGGGCGAGCACTGAAGCTTTCTTT,CATEGASTEAFF